The T cell receptor (beta chain) described here comes from a study of blood T cell repertoires in COVID-19. Sequencing was performed with immunoSEQ multiplex PCR; in TCRdb, only in-frame clones are kept and a portion is missing. The sample comprises about 120,000 clones, about nine tenths of which are singletons, and about 4.5% rests with the top ten. The TCR was taken from a man aged 35-49 years with acute or convalescent COVID-19. Input material: peripheral blood.

In nucleotides, the CDR3 is TGTGCCAGCAGCGAGGGAAACCCGCTATTCTACGAGCAGTACTTC. It is translated as CASSEGNPLFYEQYF. The rearrangement joins TRBV5-4 to TRBJ2-7, with D maybe TRBD2 (5 bases). The CDR3 length is 15 residues. V was trimmed by 4 bases and J by 3 bases, leaving 17 bases between them. The germline V gene has CDR1 SGHNT and CDR2 YYREEE (reference sequence). Full variable domain (missing parts from reference TRBV5-4 and TRBJ2-7): ETGVTQSPTHLIKTRGQQVTLRCSSQSGHNTVSWYQQALGQGPQFIFQYYREEENGRGNFPPRFSGLQFPNYSSELNVNALELDDSALYLCASSEGNPLFYEQYFGPGTRLTVT.